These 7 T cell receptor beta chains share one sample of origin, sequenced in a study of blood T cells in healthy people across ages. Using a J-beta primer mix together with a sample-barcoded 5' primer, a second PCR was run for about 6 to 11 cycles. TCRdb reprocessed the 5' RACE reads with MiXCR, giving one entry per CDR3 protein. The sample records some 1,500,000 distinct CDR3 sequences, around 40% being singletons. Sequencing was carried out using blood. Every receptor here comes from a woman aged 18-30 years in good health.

Here the CDR3 reads CSARASDSNQPQHF. The CDR3 DNA follows: TGCAGTGCTAGAGCTTCAGATAGCAATCAGCCCCAGCATTTT. V and J are TRBV20-1 and TRBJ1-5, with D uncertain. CDR1 DFQATT and CDR2 SNEGSKA come from the germline V gene (reference sequence). Trimming cost V 1 base and J 0 bases, with 7 bases left between them. There are 14 residues in the CDR3.

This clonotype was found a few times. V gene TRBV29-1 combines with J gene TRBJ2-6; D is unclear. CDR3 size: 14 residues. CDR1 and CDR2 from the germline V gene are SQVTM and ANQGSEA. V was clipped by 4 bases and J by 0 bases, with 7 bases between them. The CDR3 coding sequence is TGCAGCGTTGCTATGGCCTCTGGGGCCAACGTCCTGACTTTC. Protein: CSVAMASGANVLTF.

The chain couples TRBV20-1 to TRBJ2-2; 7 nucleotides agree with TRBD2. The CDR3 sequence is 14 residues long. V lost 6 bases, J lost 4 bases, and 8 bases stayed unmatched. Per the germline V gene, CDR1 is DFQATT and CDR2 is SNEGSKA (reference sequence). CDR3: CSATGAGVTGELFF. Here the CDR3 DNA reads TGCAGTGCGACTGGCGCGGGAGTCACCGGGGAGCTGTTTTTT.

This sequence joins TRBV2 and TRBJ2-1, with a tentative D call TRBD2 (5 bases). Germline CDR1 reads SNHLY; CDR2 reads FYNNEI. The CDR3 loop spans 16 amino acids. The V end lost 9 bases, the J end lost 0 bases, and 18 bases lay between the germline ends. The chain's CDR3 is CARGRSSSRSYNEQFF. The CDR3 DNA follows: TGTGCCAGGGGCCGGTCTAGCAGCCGCTCCTACAATGAGCAGTTCTTC.

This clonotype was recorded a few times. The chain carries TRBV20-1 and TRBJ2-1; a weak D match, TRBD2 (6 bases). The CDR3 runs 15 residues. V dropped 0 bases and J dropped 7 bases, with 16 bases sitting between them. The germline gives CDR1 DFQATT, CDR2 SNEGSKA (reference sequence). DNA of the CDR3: TGCAGTGCTAGAGATCTGGGCGGGATTAATAATGAGCAGTTCTTC. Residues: CSARDLGGINNEQFF.

The CDR3 bases are TGTGCCAGCAGCGTAGCTGCCTTCTCAGATACGCAGTATTTT. This sequence encodes CASSVAAFSDTQYF. V and J are TRBV9 and TRBJ2-3, with D unresolved. Germline CDR1 reads SGDLS; CDR2 reads YYNGEE. The CDR3 has 14 amino acids. V was cut by 0 bases and J by 4 bases, with 9 bases left in between.

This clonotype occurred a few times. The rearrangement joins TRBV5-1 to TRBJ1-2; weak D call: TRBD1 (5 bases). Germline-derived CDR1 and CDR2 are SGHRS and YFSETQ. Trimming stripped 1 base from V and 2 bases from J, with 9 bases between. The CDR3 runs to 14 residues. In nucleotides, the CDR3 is TGCGCCAGCAGCTTGCCCGACAGAAACTATGGCTACACCTTC. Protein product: CASSLPDRNYGYTF.